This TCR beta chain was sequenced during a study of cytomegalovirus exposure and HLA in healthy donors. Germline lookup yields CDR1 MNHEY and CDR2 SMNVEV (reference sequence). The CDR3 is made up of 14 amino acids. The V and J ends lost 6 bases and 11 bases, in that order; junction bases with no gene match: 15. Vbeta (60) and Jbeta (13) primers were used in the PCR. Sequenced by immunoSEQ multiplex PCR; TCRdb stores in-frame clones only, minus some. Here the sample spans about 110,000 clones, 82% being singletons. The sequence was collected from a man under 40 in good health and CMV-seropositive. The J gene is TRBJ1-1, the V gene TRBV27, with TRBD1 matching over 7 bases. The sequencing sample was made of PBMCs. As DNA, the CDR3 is TGTGCCAGCAGCCGACAGGGTGCGGGCATGGGGGCTTTCTTT. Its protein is CASSRQGAGMGAFF.